The present T cell receptor beta chain was sequenced within a study of CD8+ T cells in alopecia areata. RNA extraction and reverse transcription yielded cDNA as sequencing template. Libraries were prepared by immunoSEQ multiplex PCR; TCRdb keeps only in-frame clonotypes and omits some of them. The sample shows around 150,000 clones, roughly 60% of them seen only once. Deletions cut 5 bases from V and 3 bases from J, with 7 bases between. The length of the CDR3 is 11 residues. Germline CDR1 is SQVTM and CDR2 is ANQGSEA. Regarding the study as a whole: Numerous clones, expanded in lesions, remained in scalp and blood during tofacitinib. Scalp clonality, along with expanded CD8+ clones among the top 100, was significantly decreased by tofacitinib. Scalp sample data also include resident alphabeta T cells from normal skin.

The sample's treatment: oral pan-JAK inhibitor, 5-10 mg twice daily. Sampling of alopecia areata patients yielded lesional scalp punch biopsies as well as peripheral blood. Turning to this clone: Antigen unknown.

The rearrangement links TRBV29-1 to TRBJ1-2; D is uncertain. This TCR derives from a human donor with alopecia areata. The source material was CD4+ T cells sorted from blood, sampled at week 24, from a patient treated with tofacitinib. CDR3 DNA: TGCAGCGTTCCAGGAGACTATGGCTACACCTTC. Its translation: CSVPGDYGYTF. The full variable domain, its missing parts supplied by reference TRBV29-1 and TRBJ1-2, is SAVISQKPSRDICQRGTSLTIQCQVDSQVTMMFWYRQQPGQSLTLIATANQGSEATYESGFVIDKFPISRPNLTFSTLTVSNMSPEDSSIYLCSVPGDYGYTFGSGTRLTVV.